The clone carrying this TCR beta chain occurred many times. Other DNA sequences in the sample encode the same CDR3. The sample originates from a study of blood T cell repertoires in COVID-19. About the study: Collection of acute and convalescent COVID-19 samples took place in the United States, Italy and Spain. The analysed material was cDNA or gDNA that came from T cells, B-cell-depleted T cells, or PBMCs.

V shed 0 bases and J 4 bases; nucleotides not matched to a gene: 3. In germline, CDR1 is SEHNR, CDR2 FQNEAQ (reference sequence). The CDR3 is made up of 16 amino acids. Original processing notes: Cell counts per sample came from amplifying reference gene primers. Produced via immunoSEQ multiplex PCR; TCRdb's table is partial and in-frame only. V and J calls and clone size are those listed in that table; D and trimming were worked out from the DNA. This table has 200,000 to 250,000 clones, 86% appearing once. The source of this sequence is a young woman who had recovered from COVID-19. Sample: peripheral blood. This chain links TRBV7-9 with TRBJ2-1; 10 bases match TRBD2. CDR3 in amino acids: CASSLALAGTYNEQFF. The DNA of the CDR3 is TGTGCCAGCAGCTTAGCACTAGCGGGGACATACAATGAGCAGTTCTTC.